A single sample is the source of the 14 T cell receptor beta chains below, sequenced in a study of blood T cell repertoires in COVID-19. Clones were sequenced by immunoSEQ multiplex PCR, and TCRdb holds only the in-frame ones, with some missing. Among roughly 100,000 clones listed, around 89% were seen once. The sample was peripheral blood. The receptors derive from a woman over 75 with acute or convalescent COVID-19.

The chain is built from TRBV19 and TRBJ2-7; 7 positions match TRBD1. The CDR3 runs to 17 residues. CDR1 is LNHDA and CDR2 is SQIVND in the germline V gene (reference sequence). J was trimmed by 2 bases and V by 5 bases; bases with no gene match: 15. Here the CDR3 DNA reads TGTGCCAGTAGTCCGTACCCCTCGACAGGGAGAGCCTACGAGCAGTACTTC. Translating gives CASSPYPSTGRAYEQYF.

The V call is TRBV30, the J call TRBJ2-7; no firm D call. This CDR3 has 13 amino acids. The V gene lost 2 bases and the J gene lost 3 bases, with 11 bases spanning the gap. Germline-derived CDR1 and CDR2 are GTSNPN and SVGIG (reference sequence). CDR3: CAWSPQTGYEQYF. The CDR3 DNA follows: TGTGCCTGGAGTCCCCAGACGGGCTACGAGCAGTACTTC.

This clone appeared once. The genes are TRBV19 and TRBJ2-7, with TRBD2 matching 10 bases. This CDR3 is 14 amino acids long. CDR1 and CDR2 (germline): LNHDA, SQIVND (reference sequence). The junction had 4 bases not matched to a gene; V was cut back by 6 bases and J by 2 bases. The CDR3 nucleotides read TGTGCCAGTAGAAATAGCGGGGGGACCTACGAGCAGTACTTC. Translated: CASRNSGGTYEQYF.

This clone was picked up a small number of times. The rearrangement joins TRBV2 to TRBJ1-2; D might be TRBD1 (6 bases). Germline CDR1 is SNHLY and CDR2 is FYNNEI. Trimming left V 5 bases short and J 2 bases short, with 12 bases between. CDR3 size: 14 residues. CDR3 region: CASSPGALNYGYTF. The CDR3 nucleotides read TGTGCCAGCAGTCCAGGGGCTCTCAACTATGGCTACACCTTC. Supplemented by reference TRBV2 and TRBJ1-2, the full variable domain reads EPEVTQTPSHQVTQMGQEVILRCVPISNHLYFYWYRQILGQKVEFLVSFYNNEISEKSEIFDDQFSVERPDGSNFTLKIRSTKLEDSAMYFCASSPGALNYGYTFGSGTRLTVV.

Here the CDR3 DNA reads TGTGCCAGCTCGCCGTACCAGGGTGGCGAGCAGTACTTC. Translating it yields CASSPYQGGEQYF. J is TRBJ2-7 and V is TRBV18, with a weak D call TRBD1 (5 bases). This CDR3 contains 13 residues. V lost 6 bases and J 6 bases, leaving 15 bases between the germline ends. CDR1 and CDR2 from the germline V gene are KGHSH and LQKENI.

CDR3: CASSPDRGLLYF. The CDR3 coding sequence is TGCGCCAGCAGTCCTGACAGGGGGCTGTTGTACTTC. This sequence joins TRBV10-1 and TRBJ2-7; 10 nucleotides align to TRBD1. The ends lost 5 bases at V and 12 bases at J; junction bases unmatched: 7. The CDR3 sequence is 12 residues long. CDR1 WNHNN and CDR2 SYGVQD come from the germline V gene (reference sequence).

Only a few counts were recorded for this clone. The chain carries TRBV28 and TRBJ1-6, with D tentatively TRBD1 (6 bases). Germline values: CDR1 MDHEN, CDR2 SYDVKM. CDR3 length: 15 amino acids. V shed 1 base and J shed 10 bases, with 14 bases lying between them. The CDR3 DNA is TGTGCCAGCAGTTTATATCGAGGGGGTGAGTCACCCCTCCACTTT. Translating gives CASSLYRGGESPLHF.

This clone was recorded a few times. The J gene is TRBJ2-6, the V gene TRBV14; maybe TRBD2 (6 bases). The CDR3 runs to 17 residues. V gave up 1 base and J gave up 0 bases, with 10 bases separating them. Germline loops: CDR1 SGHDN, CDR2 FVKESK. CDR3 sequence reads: CASSQGRETSGANVLTF. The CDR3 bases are TGTGCCAGCAGCCAAGGGAGGGAAACCTCTGGGGCCAACGTCCTGACTTTC.

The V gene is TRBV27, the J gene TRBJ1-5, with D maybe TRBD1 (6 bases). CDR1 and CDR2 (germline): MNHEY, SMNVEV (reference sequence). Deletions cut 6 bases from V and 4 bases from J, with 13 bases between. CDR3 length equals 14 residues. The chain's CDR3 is CASSQDSRNQPQHF. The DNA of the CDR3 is TGTGCCAGCAGCCAGGACAGTAGGAATCAGCCCCAGCATTTT.

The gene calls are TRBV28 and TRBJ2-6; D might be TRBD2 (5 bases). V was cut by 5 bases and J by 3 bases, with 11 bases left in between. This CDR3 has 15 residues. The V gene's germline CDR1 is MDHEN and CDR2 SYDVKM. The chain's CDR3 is CASSTAEDGANVLTF. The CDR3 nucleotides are TGTGCCAGCAGTACAGCGGAGGATGGGGCCAACGTCCTGACTTTC.

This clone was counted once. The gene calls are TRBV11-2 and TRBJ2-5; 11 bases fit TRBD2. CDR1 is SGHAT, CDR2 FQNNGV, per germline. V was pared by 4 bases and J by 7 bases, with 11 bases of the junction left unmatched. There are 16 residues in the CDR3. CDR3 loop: CASSSVSGGALGTQYF. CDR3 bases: TGTGCCAGCAGCTCAGTTAGCGGGGGGGCGTTAGGGACCCAGTACTTC.

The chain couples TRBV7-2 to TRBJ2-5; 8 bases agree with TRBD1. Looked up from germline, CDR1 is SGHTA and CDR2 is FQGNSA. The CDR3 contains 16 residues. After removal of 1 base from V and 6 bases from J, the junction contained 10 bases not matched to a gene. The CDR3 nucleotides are TGTGCCAGCAGCTTAGAGCTCGACAGGGGTAGAAAGACCCAGTACTTC. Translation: CASSLELDRGRKTQYF. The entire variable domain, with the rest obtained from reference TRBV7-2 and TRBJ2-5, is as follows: GAGVSQSPSNKVTEKGKDVELRCDPISGHTALYWYRQSLGQGLEFLIYFQGNSAPDKSGLPSDRFSAERTGGSVSTLTIQRTQQEDSAVYLCASSLELDRGRKTQYFGPGTRLLVL.

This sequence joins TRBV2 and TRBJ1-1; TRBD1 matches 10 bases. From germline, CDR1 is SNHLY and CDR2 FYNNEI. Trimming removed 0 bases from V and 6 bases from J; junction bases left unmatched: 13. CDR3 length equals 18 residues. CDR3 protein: CASSEAPGQGFIFAEAFF. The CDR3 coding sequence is TGTGCCAGCAGTGAAGCTCCGGGACAGGGGTTTATATTCGCTGAAGCTTTCTTT.

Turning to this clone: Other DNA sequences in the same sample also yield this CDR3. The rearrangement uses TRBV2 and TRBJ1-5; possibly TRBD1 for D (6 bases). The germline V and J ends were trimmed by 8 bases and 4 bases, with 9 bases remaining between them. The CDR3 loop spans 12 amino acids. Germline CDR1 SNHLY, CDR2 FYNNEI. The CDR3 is CASSGANQPQHF. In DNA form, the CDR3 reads TGTGCCAGCTCAGGGGCGAATCAGCCCCAGCATTTT.